This T cell receptor beta chain is drawn from a study of blood T cells in healthy people across ages. Those donating, healthy Caucasian individuals from Russia, were aged 6 to 90. Each sample yielded at least 6 million isolated PBMCs. The CDR3 runs to 15 residues. V was pared by 1 base and J by 5 bases, with 6 bases of the junction left unmatched. The germline V gene has CDR1 SGHVS and CDR2 FQNEAQ. For the second PCR, which ran for about 7 to 12 cycles, a sample-barcoded 5' primer and a J-beta primer mix were used. TCRdb reanalysed the 5' RACE reads using MiXCR and keeps one entry per CDR3 protein. The sample yields hundreds of thousands of distinct CDR3 sequences, around 20% seen once. Only a few counts were recorded for this clonotype. The antigen is undetermined. General observations from the study: Estimates of total diversity, which came from one million sequenced T cells, were considered to be underestimates. Unknown CMV status may confound age-related changes in expanded clones.

The chain joins TRBV7-8 to TRBJ2-5, with 8 bases fitting TRBD2. The source is a man between 65 and 80 years old in good health. Sequencing was carried out using blood. In nucleotides, the CDR3 is TGTGCCAGCAGCTTAGGCTCAAGGACTAGCGAGACCCAGTACTTC. It yields the protein CASSLGSRTSETQYF.